Sequencing of this TCR beta chain was carried out in a study of patients and donors after allogeneic stem cell transplantation. Each CDR3 protein is one row after TCRdb ran MiXCR on the RT-PCR reads. The repertoire has about 40,000 distinct CDR3 sequences, roughly 30% of them found once; the top ten carry less than 80%. The germline V gene encodes CDR1 DFQATT and CDR2 SNEGSKA (reference sequence). CDR3 length: 15 residues. V dropped 0 bases and J dropped 4 bases, with 13 bases sitting between them. This sequence joins TRBV20-1 and TRBJ2-1; the D is unclear. The receptor comes from a human donor who was either an allogeneic HSCT recipient or a stem cell or donor lymphocyte infusion donor (not recorded which). It is not recorded whose cells these are; they may come from a transplant donor. Sequences were obtained from blood, either unsorted or a sorted T cell fraction (not recorded which). The CDR3 reads CSARDRARPYNEQFF. CDR3 coding DNA: TGCAGTGCTAGAGATCGGGCAAGACCTTACAATGAGCAGTTCTTC.